This T cell receptor (beta chain) stems from a study of immune cell composition in non-small cell lung cancer. Turning to this clone: Its cognate antigen is unknown.

Here immunoSEQ multiplex PCR was the method, and the copy in TCRdb shows in-frame clones only, minus some. The table shows some 3,100 clones, with roughly two thirds occurring only once. The normal lung sample lay at least 3 cm, and maximally far, from the tumour. Study-level results: Clones >0.5% enriched in tumour were rarer in adenocarcinoma (roughly 35%) than squamous (about 80%). Overall clonality, unlike maximal tumour-associated clone frequency, did not predict TIL reactivity.

Germline CDR1 is LGHNT and CDR2 is FRNRAP. With 3 bases clipped from V and 1 base from J, the junction kept 6 bases outside the gene matches. The CDR3 runs to 16 residues. The same sample was also studied in work on CD4 T cells in lung cancer.

The genes are TRBV12-5 and TRBJ2-1; 7 nucleotides line up with TRBD2. Sequencing was carried out using non-adjacent lung tissue. This receptor was identified in a human donor with non-small cell lung cancer. The CDR3 loop is CASGFVGGSSYNEQFF. CDR3 coding DNA: TGTGCTAGTGGTTTCGTAGGCGGGAGTTCCTACAATGAGCAGTTCTTC.